This T cell receptor beta chain was documented in a study of blood T cell repertoires in COVID-19. Across the study: The samples span acute and convalescent COVID-19 from the United States, Italy and Spain.

Per the germline V gene, CDR1 is MNHNY and CDR2 is SVGAGI (reference sequence). This CDR3 is 16 amino acids long. V lost 0 bases to trimming and J lost 3 bases, with 12 bases between them. Profiled with immunoSEQ multiplex PCR; TCRdb holds only in-frame clones, not every one. Among roughly 23,000 clones listed, 80% to 95% were seen once. The chain employs TRBV6-6 and TRBJ2-1; D may be TRBD1 (6 bases). This sequence originates from a man between 65 and 85 years old with acute or convalescent COVID-19. Sample: peripheral blood. The CDR3 region is CASSYSIGGFYNEQFF. CDR3 nucleotide sequence: TGTGCCAGCAGTTACTCGATAGGGGGTTTCTACAATGAGCAGTTCTTC.